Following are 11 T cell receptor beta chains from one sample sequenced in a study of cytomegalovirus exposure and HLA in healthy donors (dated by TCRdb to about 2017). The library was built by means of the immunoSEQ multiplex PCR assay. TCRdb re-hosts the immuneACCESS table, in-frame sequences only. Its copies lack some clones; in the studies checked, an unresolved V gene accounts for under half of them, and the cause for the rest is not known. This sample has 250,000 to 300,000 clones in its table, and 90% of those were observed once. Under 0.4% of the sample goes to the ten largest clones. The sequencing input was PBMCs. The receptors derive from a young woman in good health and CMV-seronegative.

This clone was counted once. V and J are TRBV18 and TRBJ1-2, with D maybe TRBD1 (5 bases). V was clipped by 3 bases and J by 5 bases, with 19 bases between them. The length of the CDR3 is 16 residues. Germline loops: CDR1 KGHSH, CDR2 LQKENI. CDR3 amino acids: CASSPAVQGGLYGYTF. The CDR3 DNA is TGTGCCAGCTCACCGGCCGTGCAGGGCGGCCTATATGGCTACACCTTC.

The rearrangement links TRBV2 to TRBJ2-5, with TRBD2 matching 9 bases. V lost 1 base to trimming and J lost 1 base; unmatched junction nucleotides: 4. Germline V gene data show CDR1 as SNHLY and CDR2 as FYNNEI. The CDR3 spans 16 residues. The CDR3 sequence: CASSEELAGTQETQYF. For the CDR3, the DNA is TGTGCCAGCAGTGAAGAGCTAGCGGGGACCCAAGAGACCCAGTACTTC.

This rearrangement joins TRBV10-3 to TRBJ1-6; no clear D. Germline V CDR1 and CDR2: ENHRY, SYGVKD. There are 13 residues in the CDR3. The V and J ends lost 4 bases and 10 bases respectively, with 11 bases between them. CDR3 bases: TGTGCCATCAGTGTCGAGGGCGGATCACCCCTCCACTTT. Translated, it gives CAISVEGGSPLHF.

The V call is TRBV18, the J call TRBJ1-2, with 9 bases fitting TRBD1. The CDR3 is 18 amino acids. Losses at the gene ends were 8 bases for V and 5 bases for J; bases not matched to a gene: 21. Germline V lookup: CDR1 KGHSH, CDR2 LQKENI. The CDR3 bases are TGTGCCAGCCTAGCTGCCCGGGGACAGGGACAAATTGATTATGGCTACACCTTC. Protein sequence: CASLAARGQGQIDYGYTF.

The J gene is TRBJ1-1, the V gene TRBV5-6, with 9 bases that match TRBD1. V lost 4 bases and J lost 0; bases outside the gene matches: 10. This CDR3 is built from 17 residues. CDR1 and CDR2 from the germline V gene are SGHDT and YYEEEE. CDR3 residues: CASSLRTGAKMNTEAFF. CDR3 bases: TGTGCCAGCAGCCTCCGGACAGGGGCAAAAATGAACACTGAAGCTTTCTTT. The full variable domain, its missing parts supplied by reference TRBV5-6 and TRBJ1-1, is DAGVTQSPTHLIKTRGQQVTLRCSPKSGHDTVSWYQQALGQGPQFIFQYYEEEERQRGNFPDRFSGHQFPNYSSELNVNALLLGDSALYLCASSLRTGAKMNTEAFFGQGTRLTVV.

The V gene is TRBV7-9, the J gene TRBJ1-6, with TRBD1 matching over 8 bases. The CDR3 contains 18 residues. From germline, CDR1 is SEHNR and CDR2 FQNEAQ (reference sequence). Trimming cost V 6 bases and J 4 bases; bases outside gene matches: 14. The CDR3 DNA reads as TGTGCCAGCAGTCTCGGACAGGGAGTAATAGGATATAATTCACCCCTCCACTTT. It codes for CASSLGQGVIGYNSPLHF.

In nucleotides, the CDR3 is TGCGCCAGCAGCTTGCAGGTTGACACTGAAGCTTTCTTT. Its translation: CASSLQVDTEAFF. This rearrangement joins TRBV5-1 to TRBJ1-1; no firm D call. Between the trimmed V and J ends, which lost 1 base and 3 bases, there was a span of 7 bases. CDR1 and CDR2 from the germline V gene are SGHRS and YFSETQ. The CDR3 consists of 13 residues.

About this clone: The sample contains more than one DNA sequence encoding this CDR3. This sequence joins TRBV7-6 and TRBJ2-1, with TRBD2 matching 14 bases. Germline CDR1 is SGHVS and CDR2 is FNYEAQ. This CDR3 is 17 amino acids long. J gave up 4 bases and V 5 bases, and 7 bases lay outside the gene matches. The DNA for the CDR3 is TGTGCCAGCAGCCCCGGGACTAGCGGGGGAGCGTACAATGAGCAGTTCTTC. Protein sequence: CASSPGTSGGAYNEQFF.

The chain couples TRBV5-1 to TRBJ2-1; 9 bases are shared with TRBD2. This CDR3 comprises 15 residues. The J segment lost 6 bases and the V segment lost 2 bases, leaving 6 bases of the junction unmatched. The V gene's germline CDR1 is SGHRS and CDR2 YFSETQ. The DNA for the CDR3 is TGCGCCAGCAGCTTCGGCGGGGGGGAAAGCAATGAGCAGTTCTTC. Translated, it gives CASSFGGGESNEQFF.

CDR3: CAIRRLRTGDDNEQFF. Written as DNA, the CDR3 is TGTGCCATCAGAAGACTGAGGACAGGGGATGACAATGAGCAGTTCTTC. The rearrangement uses TRBV10-3 and TRBJ2-1; 9 bases fit TRBD1. The CDR3 sequence is 16 residues long. CDR1 is ENHRY, CDR2 SYGVKD, per germline. Germline trimming cut 6 bases from V and 5 bases from J; bases unmatched to any gene: 11.

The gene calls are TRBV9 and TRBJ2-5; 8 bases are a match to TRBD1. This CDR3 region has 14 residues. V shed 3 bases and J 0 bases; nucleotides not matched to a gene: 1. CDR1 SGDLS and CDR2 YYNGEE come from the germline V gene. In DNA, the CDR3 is TGTGCCAGCAGCGAACAGGGGGACCAAGAGACCCAGTACTTC. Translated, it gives CASSEQGDQETQYF.